The 29 T cell receptor beta chains reported below all come from one sample, sequenced in a study. TCRdb independently ran MiXCR on the RT-PCR reads; one entry per CDR3 protein. The table shows almost 700,000 distinct CDR3 sequences, with more than 13% occurring only once. Sample: memory CD4+ T cells from blood. Every receptor here comes from a female donor in good health, serving as a healthy control.

V gene TRBV6-2 or TRBV6-3 combines with J gene TRBJ2-3, with TRBD2 identical over 14 bases. After removal of 0 bases from V and 4 bases from J, the junction contained 9 bases not matched to a gene. The CDR3 runs to 19 residues. Germline assignment: CDR1 MNHEY and CDR2 SVGEGT. CDR3 residues: CASSYSGLAGVPPPDTQYF. Written as DNA, the CDR3 is TGTGCCAGCAGTTACTCGGGACTAGCGGGAGTACCCCCCCCAGATACGCAGTATTTT.

This clonotype was recorded a few times. This chain connects TRBV29-1 to TRBJ2-3; 7 bases map to TRBD1. CDR1 SQVTM and CDR2 ANQGSEA come from the germline V gene. V lost 8 bases and J lost 1; bases outside the gene matches: 6. The CDR3 contains 13 residues. The CDR3 DNA is TGCAGCCCTACAGGGGATGGCACAGATACGCAGTATTTT. It is translated as CSPTGDGTDTQYF.

This chain connects TRBV6-5 to TRBJ2-7; D is possibly TRBD1 or TRBD2 (5 bases each). From germline, CDR1 is MNHEY and CDR2 SVGAGI. This CDR3 spans 14 amino acids. The V end lost 5 bases, the J end lost 2 bases, and 13 bases lay between the germline ends. Here the CDR3 reads CASSQYEGPYEQYF. Here the CDR3 DNA reads TGTGCCAGCAGTCAGTACGAGGGGCCCTACGAGCAGTACTTC.

This clonotype was recorded at least ten times. The chain couples TRBV29-1 to TRBJ2-4; D perhaps matches TRBD2 (5 bases). The V gene's germline CDR1 is SQVTM and CDR2 ANQGSEA. The CDR3 has 12 amino acids. The ends were cut back, 5 bases at V and 9 bases at J, with 14 bases in the middle. The CDR3 coding sequence is TGCAGCGTTCGGAGGCAGAGCGGCATTCAGTACTTC. It yields the protein CSVRRQSGIQYF.

The chain is built from TRBV5-1 and TRBJ2-5; either TRBD1 or TRBD2 may supply D (7 bases each). The CDR3 has 14 amino acids. V shed 4 bases and J shed 3 bases, with 13 bases lying between them. Germline V gene lookup returns CDR1 SGHRS and CDR2 YFSETQ. Written as DNA, the CDR3 is TGCGCCAGCAGCCGCAGGGGGGGAAAAGAGACCCAGTACTTC. The encoded protein is CASSRRGGKETQYF.

This clonotype was seen only a few times. The chain is built from TRBV7-9 and TRBJ2-7; 15 positions match TRBD2. V was pared by 3 bases and J by 5 bases, with 2 bases of the junction left unmatched. Germline CDR1 reads SEHNR; CDR2 reads FQNEAQ (reference sequence). The CDR3 runs to 15 residues. CDR3 nucleotide sequence: TGTGCCAGCAGCTTGGGGACTAGCGGGGGGAACGAGCAGTACTTC. Translated: CASSLGTSGGNEQYF.

In its sample, this clonotype was seen a few times. This chain joins TRBV28 and TRBJ2-7; D gene unclear. Trimming took 6 bases from V and 3 from J, leaving 15 bases between them. The CDR3 runs 14 residues. In germline, CDR1 is MDHEN, CDR2 SYDVKM. The CDR3 loop reads CASSSAFSLYEQYF. The CDR3 DNA follows: TGTGCCAGCAGCTCAGCATTCAGTCTCTACGAGCAGTACTTC.

The chain employs TRBV7-2 and TRBJ2-2; D may be TRBD1 or TRBD2 (5 bases each). V was pared by 1 base and J by 0 bases, with 9 bases between. Germline-derived CDR1 and CDR2 are SGHTA and FQGNSA. This CDR3 is built from 16 residues. The CDR3 DNA follows: TGTGCCAGCAGCTTAGGAGGGGCAGCGAACACCGGGGAGCTGTTTTTT. This codes for CASSLGGAANTGELFF.

This clonotype was seen only a few times. The chain couples TRBV25-1 to TRBJ1-2, with TRBD1 matching 8 bases. Germline assignment: CDR1 MGHDK and CDR2 SYGVNS. The CDR3 has 14 residues. V trimming: 1 base; J trimming: 8 bases; junction bases outside the gene matches: 6. The CDR3 bases are TGTGCCAGCAGTGAATCGAACAGGGGGGGAGGCTACACCTTC. This codes for CASSESNRGGGYTF.

The gene calls are TRBV4-2 and TRBJ2-1; TRBD1 is a possible D gene (6 bases). V dropped 0 bases and J dropped 4 bases, with 13 bases sitting between them. CDR1 is LGHNA, CDR2 YNFKEQ, per germline. This CDR3 is built from 16 residues. In DNA form, the CDR3 reads TGTGCCAGCAGCCAAGATCAGGACAGACCGTACAATGAGCAGTTCTTC. Amino acids: CASSQDQDRPYNEQFF.

The chain carries TRBV18 and TRBJ2-7, with 8 nucleotides matching TRBD2. Germline lookup yields CDR1 KGHSH and CDR2 LQKENI. The CDR3 is 15 residues long. V gave up 1 base and J gave up 5 bases; unmatched junction bases: 7. CDR3 sequence: CASSPLGLAINEQYF. The CDR3 nucleotides read TGTGCCAGCTCACCACTAGGACTAGCAATCAACGAGCAGTACTTC. The variable domain in full, completed from reference TRBV18 and TRBJ2-7, reads NAGVMQNPRHLVRRRGQEARLRCSPMKGHSHVYWYRQLPEEGLKFMVYLQKENIIDESGMPKERFSAEFPKEGPSILRIQQVVRGDSAAYFCASSPLGLAINEQYFGPGTRLTVT.

This clonotype was recorded many times. This sequence joins TRBV29-1 and TRBJ2-7; D uncertain. This CDR3 has 10 residues. Germline V gene data show CDR1 as SQVTM and CDR2 as ANQGSEA. The V and J ends lost 4 bases and 7 bases respectively, with 8 bases between them. This CDR3 reads CSVGLGEQYF. Written as DNA, the CDR3 is TGCAGCGTTGGTCTTGGAGAGCAGTACTTC.

This clonotype appeared many times. This chain links TRBV20-1 with TRBJ2-3; TRBD2 matches at 11 bases. Per germline, CDR1 DFQATT and CDR2 SNEGSKA (reference sequence). The V segment lost 6 bases and the J segment 5 bases; nucleotides outside the gene matches: 4. This CDR3 region has 13 residues. The CDR3, as DNA: TGCAGTGCGCGACTAGCGGGACTAGATACGCAGTATTTT. It specifies CSARLAGLDTQYF.

This clonotype was picked up a small number of times. This chain connects TRBV9 to TRBJ2-2; 7 bases line up with TRBD2. J lost 5 bases, V lost 0 bases, and 7 bases had no gene match. Germline CDR1 SGDLS, CDR2 YYNGEE. The CDR3 extends over 16 amino acids. The CDR3 sequence is CASSVVRGVGTGELFF. The CDR3, as DNA: TGTGCCAGCAGCGTAGTACGGGGGGTCGGTACCGGGGAGCTGTTTTTT.

The chain carries TRBV20-1 and TRBJ1-2, with D unresolved. V was clipped by 0 bases and J by 6 bases, with 17 bases between them. This CDR3 is built from 15 residues. Germline V lookup: CDR1 DFQATT, CDR2 SNEGSKA (reference sequence). The CDR3 DNA reads as TGCAGTGCTAGAGAGGGGTCGGGTGGAGGGAATGGCTACACCTTC. Protein sequence: CSAREGSGGGNGYTF.

Many counts were recorded for this clonotype. This chain uses TRBV12-5 with TRBJ2-2; D is possibly TRBD1 (5 bases). V was pared by 9 bases and J by 3 bases, with 11 bases between. CDR1 is LGHNT, CDR2 FRNRAP, per germline. The CDR3 spans 13 residues. Here the CDR3 reads CASSRQYTGELFF. For the CDR3, the DNA is TGTGCTAGCAGCCGACAGTACACCGGGGAGCTGTTTTTT.

This sequence joins TRBV24-1 and TRBJ2-1, with D perhaps matching TRBD1 or TRBD2 (5 bases each). Germline values: CDR1 KGHDR, CDR2 SFDVKD. V lost 4 bases and J lost 0, with 15 bases in between. The CDR3 has 17 residues. In nucleotides, the CDR3 is TGTGCCACCAGTGACTCGACAGCTAGCTACTCCTACAATGAGCAGTTCTTC. Its protein product is CATSDSTASYSYNEQFF.

Remarks on this clonotype: Being one base from a much bigger clone, this may be a read error. The chain combines TRBV12-3 or TRBV12-4 with TRBJ1-1; D is possibly TRBD1 (6 bases). V lost 4 bases, J lost 1 base, and 10 bases lay in between. The CDR3 covers 14 residues. CDR3 amino acids: CASSSRTENTEAFF. The CDR3 DNA reads TGTGCCAGCAGTTCCCGGACAGAGAACACTGAAGCTTTCTTT.

V is TRBV20-1 and J is TRBJ2-1; 9 bases align to TRBD2. V trimming: 6 bases; J trimming: 8 bases; junction bases outside the gene matches: 11. Per germline, CDR1 DFQATT and CDR2 SNEGSKA (reference sequence). The CDR3 totals 14 residues. DNA for the CDR3: TGCAGTGCGAGCAAGCGGGAGGCAGACGATGAGCAGTTCTTC. Residues: CSASKREADDEQFF.

This clonotype was detected many times. The chain carries TRBV12-3 or TRBV12-4 and TRBJ1-6; D is ambiguous. V gave up 2 bases and J gave up 7 bases, with 3 bases separating them. The CDR3 sequence is 12 residues long. The CDR3 region is CASSLMNSPLHF. The CDR3, as DNA: TGTGCCAGCAGTTTAATGAATTCACCCCTCCACTTT.

The genes are TRBV7-9 and TRBJ2-3; 8 bases are shared with TRBD1. Germline CDR1 reads SEHNR; CDR2 reads FQNEAQ (reference sequence). The CDR3 length is 15 residues. With V trimmed by 1 base and J by 5 bases, 5 bases remained unmatched. The CDR3 DNA follows: TGTGCCAGCAGCTTAGGGTCCGACAGGGGAGATACGCAGTATTTT. Encoded protein: CASSLGSDRGDTQYF. The whole variable domain, filled in from reference TRBV7-9 and TRBJ2-3, reads DTGVSQNPRHKITKRGQNVTFRCDPISEHNRLYWYRQTLGQGPEFLTYFQNEAQLEKSRLLSDRFSAERPKGSFSTLEIQRTEQGDSAMYLCASSLGSDRGDTQYFGPGTRLTVL.

This clonotype has only a few counts. V usage is TRBV10-3 and J usage is TRBJ2-7; 9 bases fit TRBD1. V lost 6 bases and J lost 6; bases outside the gene matches: 12. CDR3 length equals 15 residues. Per germline, CDR1 ENHRY and CDR2 SYGVKD. The CDR3 region is CAISPGQGSSREQYF. The CDR3 bases are TGTGCCATCAGCCCGGGACAGGGTTCTTCCCGCGAGCAGTACTTC.

This clonotype has a count of ten or more. The junction shows a germline mismatch at one end, possibly a read error. The chain employs TRBV7-9 and TRBJ2-1; TRBD1 matches at 7 bases. The length of the CDR3 is 12 residues. Germline loops: CDR1 SEHNR, CDR2 FQNEAQ (reference sequence). The CDR3 bases are TGTGCCAGCAGGTTAGGGGGCGATGAGCAGTTCTTC. It codes for CASRLGGDEQFF.

The CDR3 DNA sequence: TGTGCCAGCAGCTTAGCCGCAGGCTCTGGAAACACCATATATTTT. It codes for CASSLAAGSGNTIYF. The chain carries TRBV11-2 and TRBJ1-3; no reliable D call. V was pared by 1 base and J by 0 bases, with 7 bases between. CDR3 size: 15 residues. Germline CDR1 SGHAT, CDR2 FQNNGV.

This clonotype was seen more than once but under ten times. The V gene is TRBV12-3 or TRBV12-4, the J gene TRBJ2-1; D perhaps matches TRBD1 (5 bases). Trimming cost V 3 bases and J 5 bases, with 14 bases left between them. The CDR3 is 15 residues long. The CDR3 region has the DNA TGTGCCAGCAGTTTTTTCGGACAACAGAACAATGAGCAGTTCTTC. This translates into CASSFFGQQNNEQFF.

The chain recombines TRBV18 with TRBJ2-7, with TRBD2 identical over 8 bases. Germline V gene data show CDR1 as KGHSH and CDR2 as LQKENI. CDR3 length: 15 residues. The V and J ends lost 3 bases and 2 bases, in that order; junction bases with no gene match: 6. This CDR3 reads CASSPGGVRAYEQYF. The CDR3 DNA is TGTGCCAGCTCACCCGGGGGGGTTCGCGCCTACGAGCAGTACTTC. Using reference TRBV18 and TRBJ2-7 for the parts outside the CDR3, the full variable domain is NAGVMQNPRHLVRRRGQEARLRCSPMKGHSHVYWYRQLPEEGLKFMVYLQKENIIDESGMPKERFSAEFPKEGPSILRIQQVVRGDSAAYFCASSPGGVRAYEQYFGPGTRLTVT.

The chain carries TRBV6-6 and TRBJ2-5, with D possibly being TRBD2 (6 bases). Germline V gene lookup returns CDR1 MNHNY and CDR2 SVGAGI (reference sequence). The V end lost 8 bases, the J end lost 5 bases, and 18 bases lay between the germline ends. The CDR3 sequence is 14 residues long. CDR3 bases: TGTGCCAGCGGGAGAACTAGCTTCGGGGAGACCCAGTACTTC. Protein: CASGRTSFGETQYF.

V gene TRBV28 combines with J gene TRBJ2-3; 9 bases are a match to TRBD1. The junction had 6 bases not matched to a gene; V was cut back by 2 bases and J by 6 bases. This CDR3 region has 15 residues. CDR1 is MDHEN and CDR2 is SYDVKM in the germline V gene. The CDR3 is CASSLRQGEWDTQYF. CDR3 DNA sequence: TGTGCCAGCAGTTTAAGACAGGGGGAGTGGGATACGCAGTATTTT.

This clonotype was detected many times. This sequence joins TRBV6-5 and TRBJ2-7; no clear D. The CDR3 has 13 amino acids. The V gene lost 6 bases and the J gene lost 2 bases, with 11 bases spanning the gap. Per germline, CDR1 MNHEY and CDR2 SVGAGI. CDR3 coding DNA: TGTGCCAGCAGGCACCCAGGCACCTACGAGCAGTACTTC. Its protein is CASRHPGTYEQYF.